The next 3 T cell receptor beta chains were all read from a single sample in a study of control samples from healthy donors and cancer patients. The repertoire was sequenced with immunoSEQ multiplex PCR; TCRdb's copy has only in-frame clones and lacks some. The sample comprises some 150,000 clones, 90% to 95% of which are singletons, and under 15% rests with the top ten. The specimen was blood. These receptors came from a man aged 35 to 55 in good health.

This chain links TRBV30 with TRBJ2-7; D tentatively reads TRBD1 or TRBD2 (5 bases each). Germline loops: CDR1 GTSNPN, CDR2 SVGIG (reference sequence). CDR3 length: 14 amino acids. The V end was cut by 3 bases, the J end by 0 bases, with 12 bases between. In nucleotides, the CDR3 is TGTGCCTGGAGAGGGACGGCAGGCTCCTACGAGCAGTACTTC. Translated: CAWRGTAGSYEQYF.

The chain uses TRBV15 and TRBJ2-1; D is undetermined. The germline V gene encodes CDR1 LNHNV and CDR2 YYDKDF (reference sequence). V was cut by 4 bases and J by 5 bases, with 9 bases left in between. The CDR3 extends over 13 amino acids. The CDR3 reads CATSIVANNEQFF. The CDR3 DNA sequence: TGTGCCACCAGCATAGTTGCCAACAATGAGCAGTTCTTC.

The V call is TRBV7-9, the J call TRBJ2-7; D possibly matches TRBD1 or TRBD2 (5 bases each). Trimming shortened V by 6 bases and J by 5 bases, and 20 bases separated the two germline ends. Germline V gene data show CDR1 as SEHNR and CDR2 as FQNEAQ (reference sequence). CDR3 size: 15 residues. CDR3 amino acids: CASRPGWAGRDEQYF. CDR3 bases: TGTGCCAGCAGGCCCGGCTGGGCAGGGAGAGACGAGCAGTACTTC.